This is a list of T cell receptor beta chains from one sample in a study of T cell changes during pregnancy in multiple sclerosis. TCRdb's copy holds only in-frame clones and misses some; the assay was immunoSEQ multiplex PCR. The repertoire holds about 40,000 clones, with roughly 90% as singletons. Sequenced material: CD8+ T cells from peripheral blood mononuclear cells, taken in the first trimester of pregnancy. The receptors come from a female donor with multiple sclerosis, enrolled in a pregnancy study. Both conserved end residues are part of each CDR3. A D gene is named only where the DNA matches it firmly. Size values are once, few and many counts, or a class for expanded clones, and some rows have none.

V: TRBV5-6; D: TRBD1; J: TRBJ1-2; size: NA; CDR3: CASTPGTEEHGYTF; DNA: TGTGCCAGCACTCCCGGGACAGAGGAACATGGCTACACCTTC
V: TRBV7-9; D: NA; J: TRBJ1-1; size: NA; CDR3: CASSVLQGWDTEAFF; DNA: TGTGCCAGCAGCGTACTTCAGGGGTGGGACACTGAAGCTTTCTTT
V: TRBV2; D: TRBD1; J: TRBJ2-7; size: NA; CDR3: CASRLDRGLAYEQYF; DNA: TGTGCCAGCAGGCTCGACAGGGGGCTTGCCTACGAGCAGTACTTC
V: TRBV9; D: NA; J: TRBJ2-1; size: once; CDR3: CASSEGGNYNEQFF; DNA: TGTGCCAGCAGCGAGGGGGGGAATTACAATGAGCAGTTCTTC
V: TRBV15; D: NA; J: TRBJ2-3; size: NA; CDR3: CATSRDGQSRGPDTQYF; DNA: TGTGCCACCAGCAGAGATGGGCAGTCAAGAGGGCCAGATACGCAGTATTTT
V: TRBV2; D: NA; J: TRBJ2-1; size: NA; CDR3: CASSGFENEQFF; DNA: TGTGCCAGCAGTGGGTTCGAGAATGAGCAGTTCTTC
V: TRBV5-4; D: TRBD1; J: TRBJ1-1; size: NA; CDR3: CASSQGQGGTEAFF; DNA: TGTGCCAGCAGCCAAGGACAGGGTGGCACTGAAGCTTTCTTT
V: TRBV9; D: TRBD2; J: TRBJ2-1; size: NA; CDR3: CASSVGRSGGPWDEQFF; DNA: TGTGCCAGCAGCGTAGGAAGGTCGGGGGGTCCCTGGGATGAGCAGTTCTTC
V: TRBV27; D: NA; J: TRBJ2-7; size: NA; CDR3: CASSPRLGLYEQYF; DNA: TGTGCCAGCAGTCCGAGGCTGGGGCTTTACGAGCAGTACTTC
V: TRBV27; D: TRBD1; J: TRBJ1-6; size: NA; CDR3: CASSMRQGGNSPLHF; DNA: TGTGCCAGCAGTATGCGACAGGGGGGGAATTCACCCCTCCACTTT
V: TRBV9; D: NA; J: TRBJ2-1; size: NA; CDR3: CASSVDGSSNEQFF; DNA: TGTGCCAGCAGCGTCGATGGCTCTTCCAATGAGCAGTTCTTC
V: TRBV7-3; D: TRBD2; J: TRBJ2-1; size: NA; CDR3: CASSLLAGVGEQFF; DNA: TGTGCCAGCAGCTTGCTAGCGGGGGTTGGTGAGCAGTTCTTC
V: TRBV30; D: NA; J: TRBJ1-2; size: NA; CDR3: CAWRGTGGQKTYGYTF; DNA: TGTGCCTGGAGGGGAACCGGGGGGCAGAAGACATATGGCTACACCTTC
V: TRBV6-1; D: NA; J: TRBJ2-1; size: NA; CDR3: CATAPSGPYNEQFF; DNA: TGTGCCACCGCCCCCTCAGGCCCCTACAATGAGCAGTTCTTC
V: TRBV5-6; D: TRBD2; J: TRBJ2-2; size: once; CDR3: CASSLRLAGVIGELFF; DNA: TGTGCCAGCAGCTTGAGACTAGCGGGGGTAATTGGGGAGCTGTTTTTT